This T cell receptor (beta chain) was captured in a study of T cell responses to AZD1222 COVID-19 vaccine. Study-level findings and limits: Repertoires in all cases were sampled only once the peak T cell response had passed.

Germline values: CDR1 SGHRS, CDR2 YFSETQ. The CDR3 runs 15 residues. V dropped 0 bases and J dropped 5; count of bases not matched to a gene: 6. Libraries were prepared by immunoSEQ multiplex PCR; TCRdb keeps only in-frame clonotypes and omits some of them. The sample lists about 140,000 clones, around 90% occurring once. Comment on this clone: Its specificity is not known.

The TCR sequence derives from an adult in good health. The material sequenced was peripheral blood, taken on day 0 of AZD1222 vaccination. This chain links TRBV5-1 with TRBJ2-7; TRBD2 matches 9 bases. CDR3 protein: CASSLVGGRVDEQYF. The CDR3 DNA follows: TGCGCCAGCAGCTTGGTGGGCGGGAGGGTTGACGAGCAGTACTTC. Complete variable domain (other parts from reference TRBV5-1 and TRBJ2-7): KAGVTQTPRYLIKTRGQQVTLSCSPISGHRSVSWYQQTPGQGLQFLFEYFSETQRNKGNFPGRFSGRQFSNSRSEMNVSTLELGDSALYLCASSLVGGRVDEQYFGPGTRLTVT.